The sequence of this TCR beta chain was determined in a study of CD8 T cells in ankylosing spondylitis (dated by TCRdb to the late 2010s). Context from the whole study: The study profiled T cell receptor beta repertoires in healthy donors and ankylosing spondylitis patients to find disease-linked TCR variants. In total, the full study cohort was made up of nearly 110 healthy donors and about two dozen ankylosing spondylitis patients. Samples of peripheral blood were taken, and for ankylosing spondylitis patients, synovial fluid was collected as well.

Findings and caveats that apply to the study as a whole: The disease-linked clones were reported as significantly enriched in matched synovial fluid samples from ankylosing spondylitis patients. Blood from ankylosing spondylitis patients appeared to be characterized by a TCR beta motif made up of eight highly homologous amino acid variants. Some of the motif variants had been reported before in the synovial fluid and blood of reactive arthritis patients, a finding that suggests common disease-initiation mechanisms. In peripheral blood, the disease-linked clones were found at relatively low frequencies and had a CD8+ phenotype.

About this clonotype itself: The target of this receptor is not known. No much larger clone exists at a distance of one base, and base qualities are not known.

These reads were obtained on an Illumina HiSeq 2500. TCR beta libraries were prepared by quantitative 5'-RACE with molecular barcodes. The authors' pipeline ran thus. To identify disease-linked TCR variants, a new computational method was used, one built on a probabilistic model of VDJ rearrangement. TCRdb applied fastp at Q25 and MiXCR to the public reads, then kept only in-frame beta chains. Each entry merges the rows of one CDR3 protein and shows their most common DNA and genes. V and J calls and clone size were set by TCRdb, not the authors. This sample holds roughly 370,000 distinct CDR3 sequences; about 22% were observed only once. Roughly a sixth of the sample belongs to the ten largest clones. What was sequenced was blood, either unsorted or a sorted T cell fraction (not recorded which). This receptor was taken from a male donor with ankylosing spondylitis.

The CDR3 reads CASRSGRNSYNEQFF. The DNA reads as follows: TGTGCCAGCAGAAGCGGGAGGAACTCCTACAATGAGCAGTTCTTC. The chain links TRBV28 with TRBJ2-1, with 9 central nucleotides matching TRBD2. The CDR3 contains 15 residues, cysteine and phenylalanine counted. Solely the CDR3 DNA is kept, with 45 bases framed from the first base. For CDR1 and CDR2, the germline V gene lists MDHEN and SYDVKM. After removal of 6 bases from V and 0 bases from J, the junction retains 3 bases not matched to a gene. The full variable domain, with segments outside the CDR3 supplied by the reference TRBV28 and TRBJ2-1 proteins, appears as DVKVTQSSRYLVKRTGEKVFLECVQDMDHENMFWYRQDPGLGLRLIYFSYDVKMKEKGDIPEGYSVSREKKERFSLILESASTNQTSMYLCASRSGRNSYNEQFFGPGTRLTVL.